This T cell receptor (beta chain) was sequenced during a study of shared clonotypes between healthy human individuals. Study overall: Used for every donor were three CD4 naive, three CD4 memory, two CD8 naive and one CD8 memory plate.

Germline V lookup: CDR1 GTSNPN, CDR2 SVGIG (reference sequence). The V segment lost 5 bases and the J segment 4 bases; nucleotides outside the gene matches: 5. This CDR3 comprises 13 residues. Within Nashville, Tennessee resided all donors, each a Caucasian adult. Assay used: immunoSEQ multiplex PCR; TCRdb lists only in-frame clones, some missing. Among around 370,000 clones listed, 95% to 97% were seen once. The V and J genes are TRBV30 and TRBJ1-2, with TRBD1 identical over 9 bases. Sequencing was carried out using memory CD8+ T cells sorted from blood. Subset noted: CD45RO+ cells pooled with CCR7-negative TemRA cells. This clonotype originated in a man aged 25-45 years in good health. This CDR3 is CAWDLTGGYGYTF. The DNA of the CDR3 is TGTGCCTGGGACTTGACAGGGGGCTATGGCTACACCTTC.